The 19 T cell receptor beta chains listed next were all sequenced from one sample in a study of early stage breast cancer tumors. The repertoire was sequenced with immunoSEQ multiplex PCR; TCRdb's copy has only in-frame clones and lacks some. The table records tens of thousands of clones, around 80% of them present only once. Source material: blood. Every receptor here comes from a person between 35 and 49 years old with breast cancer.

The chain uses TRBV19 and TRBJ1-2; 8 nucleotides match TRBD1. V shed 7 bases and J 4 bases; nucleotides not matched to a gene: 11. Germline-derived CDR1 and CDR2 are LNHDA and SQIVND (reference sequence). The CDR3 sequence is 15 residues long. CDR3 in DNA: TGTGCCAGTAAGGCGCGCAGGGGGCAGATCTATGGCTACACCTTC. This sequence encodes CASKARRGQIYGYTF.

This rearrangement joins TRBV2 to TRBJ1-5; D is unresolved. Germline values: CDR1 SNHLY, CDR2 FYNNEI. This CDR3 comprises 12 residues. Deletions cut 3 bases from V and 4 bases from J, with 4 bases between. The DNA of the CDR3 is TGTGCCAGCAGTGACCCAAATCAGCCCCAGCATTTT. Encoded protein: CASSDPNQPQHF.

This chain uses TRBV18 with TRBJ1-2; D ambiguous. From germline, CDR1 is KGHSH and CDR2 LQKENI. V lost 2 bases, J lost 7 bases, and 11 bases lay in between. The CDR3 runs 13 residues. DNA of the CDR3: TGTGCCAGCTCACCAGAAGGGAGCCGTGGCTACACCTTC. Translating it yields CASSPEGSRGYTF. The whole variable domain, filled in from reference TRBV18 and TRBJ1-2, reads NAGVMQNPRHLVRRRGQEARLRCSPMKGHSHVYWYRQLPEEGLKFMVYLQKENIIDESGMPKERFSAEFPKEGPSILRIQQVVRGDSAAYFCASSPEGSRGYTFGSGTRLTVV.

The rearrangement joins TRBV5-1 to TRBJ2-4, with 8 positions matching TRBD2. J gave up 0 bases and V 4 bases, and 15 bases lay outside the gene matches. Germline V gene data show CDR1 as SGHRS and CDR2 as YFSETQ. The CDR3 spans 19 residues. The CDR3 region is CASSINPGLEGLAKNIQYF. The DNA of the CDR3 is TGCGCCAGCAGCATCAATCCGGGACTAGAAGGTCTAGCCAAAAACATTCAGTACTTC.

The chain employs TRBV29-1 and TRBJ1-6; a possible D gene is TRBD1 (5 bases). Per the germline V gene, CDR1 is SQVTM and CDR2 is ANQGSEA. With 6 bases removed from V and 7 bases from J, the gap between germline ends came to 16 bases. There are 14 residues in the CDR3. For the CDR3, the DNA is TGCAGCGTCAGAGCGGCAGGGCAGAATTCACCCCTCCACTTT. Amino acid sequence: CSVRAAGQNSPLHF.

The chain couples TRBV12-5 to TRBJ2-5; D may correspond to TRBD1 or TRBD2 (6 bases each). The CDR3 has 15 residues. The V end lost 5 bases, the J end lost 5 bases, and 18 bases lay between the germline ends. Germline assignment: CDR1 LGHNT and CDR2 FRNRAP. The CDR3 here is CASGPRWGARETQYF. CDR3 coding DNA: TGTGCTAGTGGTCCGCGGTGGGGGGCTAGGGAGACCCAGTACTTC.

This clone occurred once. The chain links TRBV2 to TRBJ2-1; TRBD2 agrees at 9 bases. The CDR3 runs 15 residues. With V trimmed by 1 base and J by 9 bases, 7 bases remained unmatched. Germline-derived CDR1 and CDR2 are SNHLY and FYNNEI. Here the CDR3 DNA reads TGTGCCAGCAGTGAAGGAAGCGGGAGGTCGGTTGAGCAGTTCTTC. Translated: CASSEGSGRSVEQFF.

This rearrangement joins TRBV7-2 to TRBJ1-5; TRBD1 aligns across 7 bases. Unmatched junction bases numbered 4, after V lost 4 bases and J lost 7 bases. Germline V lookup: CDR1 SGHTA, CDR2 FQGNSA. This CDR3 is built from 13 residues. The chain's CDR3 is CASSSHRGQPQHF. DNA of the CDR3: TGTGCCAGCAGCTCCCACAGGGGACAGCCCCAGCATTTT.

The rearrangement uses TRBV4-1 and TRBJ1-3; possibly TRBD1 for D (5 bases). Germline CDR1 and CDR2: MGHRA and YSYEKL. The CDR3 runs to 16 residues. Trimming left V 1 base short and J 1 base short, with 11 bases between. CDR3 residues: CASSQGDAGSGNTIYF. The CDR3 nucleotides read TGCGCCAGCAGCCAAGGGGACGCAGGATCTGGAAACACCATATATTTT.

The chain has TRBV11-3 and TRBJ2-7; a weak D match, TRBD2 (6 bases). The CDR3 runs 14 residues. The V gene's germline CDR1 is SGHNT and CDR2 YENEEA. Trimming took 5 bases from V and 2 from J, leaving 13 bases between them. The CDR3 loop reads CASSDNGSPYEQYF. The CDR3, as DNA: TGTGCCAGCAGCGATAACGGGAGCCCCTACGAGCAGTACTTC.

The rearrangement joins TRBV5-5 to TRBJ1-2; 8 nucleotides agree with TRBD1. The CDR3 covers 14 residues. J gave up 4 bases and V 5 bases, and 7 bases lay outside the gene matches. Germline V CDR1 and CDR2: SGHKS, YYEKEE (reference sequence). Written as DNA, the CDR3 is TGTGCCAGCAGTCCCCGGGACAGGTTCTATGGCTACACCTTC. Protein: CASSPRDRFYGYTF.

CDR3 nucleotides: TGTGCCAGCAGTTTATCGCGTTCGGGATTAACTGAAGCTTTCTTT. Its protein product is CASSLSRSGLTEAFF. V usage is TRBV27 and J usage is TRBJ1-1; D is ambiguous. The CDR3 has 15 amino acids. Looked up from germline, CDR1 is MNHEY and CDR2 is SMNVEV (reference sequence). Trimming left V 0 bases short and J 5 bases short, with 13 bases between.

The J gene is TRBJ2-3, the V gene TRBV2, with 8 bases matching TRBD2. The junction had 8 bases not matched to a gene; V was cut back by 8 bases and J by 1 base. This CDR3 has 15 amino acids. Per germline, CDR1 SNHLY and CDR2 FYNNEI. The CDR3: CASAPGGAGTDTQYF. In DNA, the CDR3 is TGTGCCAGCGCCCCGGGAGGGGCCGGCACAGATACGCAGTATTTT.

The genes are TRBV6-5 and TRBJ1-1; no clear D gene. This CDR3 contains 13 residues. The germline V gene encodes CDR1 MNHEY and CDR2 SVGAGI. V lost 2 bases to trimming and J lost 2 bases, with 6 bases between them. The CDR3 region is CASSYTENTEAFF. CDR3 DNA: TGTGCCAGCAGTTACACGGAAAACACTGAAGCTTTCTTT.

The chain carries TRBV19 and TRBJ1-1; D is uncertain. V was shortened by 7 bases and J by 0 bases, with 9 bases between the two germline ends. This CDR3 has 13 residues. In germline, CDR1 is LNHDA, CDR2 SQIVND (reference sequence). Here the CDR3 DNA reads TGTGCCAGTACAAAAGGGCTGAACACTGAAGCTTTCTTT. Translation gives CASTKGLNTEAFF.

J is TRBJ2-7 and V is TRBV11-3, with TRBD2 matching 7 bases. The CDR3 totals 13 residues. Germline-derived CDR1 and CDR2 are SGHNT and YENEEA. The junction had 5 bases not matched to a gene; V was cut back by 2 bases and J by 7 bases. The CDR3 protein is CASSLYEGGEQYF. The CDR3 DNA reads as TGTGCCAGCAGCTTATACGAGGGAGGGGAGCAGTACTTC.

This clone was observed a handful of times. The chain uses TRBV7-2 and TRBJ2-3; perhaps TRBD2 as D (5 bases). Trimming stripped 1 base from V and 5 bases from J, with 7 bases between. This CDR3 spans 13 amino acids. CDR1 and CDR2 from the germline V gene are SGHTA and FQGNSA. CDR3 loop: CASSLVEGDTQYF. The CDR3 DNA reads as TGTGCCAGCAGCTTAGTAGAGGGAGATACGCAGTATTTT.

The genes are TRBV11-2 and TRBJ2-3, with TRBD2 identical over 10 bases. The CDR3 runs to 16 residues. V gave up 5 bases and J gave up 3 bases; unmatched junction bases: 8. Per the germline V gene, CDR1 is SGHAT and CDR2 is FQNNGV. The CDR3 nucleotides are TGTGCCAGCAGCCCAATCTCTAGCGGGAGAACAGATACGCAGTATTTT. Amino acids: CASSPISSGRTDTQYF.

The V and J genes are TRBV28 and TRBJ1-1; 7 nucleotides line up with TRBD1. CDR3 length equals 15 residues. Trimming removed 8 bases from V and 1 base from J; junction bases left unmatched: 10. CDR1 and CDR2 (germline): MDHEN, SYDVKM. Written as DNA, the CDR3 is TGTGCCAGCTCAGGGTCAGGGGGACAGAACACTGAAGCTTTCTTT. Amino acids: CASSGSGGQNTEAFF.